The 26 T cell receptor beta chains below all came from one sample that was sequenced in a study of T-cell memory formation after mild COVID-19 (dated by TCRdb to 2020 to 2022). The library was prepared using 5' RACE. Sequencing was carried out with an Illumina NovaSeq 6000. TCRdb took the public reads, trimmed them with fastp at Q25, ran MiXCR for clone calling and kept in-frame beta chains. CDR3 protein duplicates are merged, each entry listing the most common genes and DNA. The sample records approximately 52,000 distinct CDR3 sequences, approximately 9% of which are singletons. Of the sample, about 11% is held by the ten largest clones. Sequencing was performed on PBMCs or a T cell subset sorted from them (not recorded which). The receptors originated from an adult woman who had mild COVID-19 (a few samples of this study predate the infection). The sample titles of this study are shuffled in the database, so cell type and time point are left out; the donor was told from shared clones.

This clonotype appeared many times. This chain joins TRBV28 and TRBJ2-7, with D hard to call. Germline-derived CDR1 and CDR2 are MDHEN and SYDVKM. The CDR3 is 12 amino acids. The V end lost 7 bases, the J end lost 0 bases, and 7 bases lay between the germline ends. As DNA, the CDR3 is TGTGCCAGCACTAGGAGCTCCTACGAGCAGTACTTC. Residues: CASTRSSYEQYF.

This clonotype showed up many times. This sequence joins TRBV5-6 and TRBJ2-5; 8 positions agree with TRBD2. J gave up 1 base and V 2 bases, and 4 bases lay outside the gene matches. Germline values: CDR1 SGHDT, CDR2 YYEEEE. The length of the CDR3 is 15 residues. CDR3 loop: CASSFFAGGQETQYF. As DNA, the CDR3 is TGTGCCAGCAGCTTTTTTGCGGGGGGCCAAGAGACCCAGTACTTC.

This clonotype has at least ten counts. J is TRBJ2-3 and V is TRBV29-1; no clear D gene. The CDR3 totals 11 residues. Trimming cost V 1 base and J 5 bases, with 4 bases left between them. Germline V gene data show CDR1 as SQVTM and CDR2 as ANQGSEA. In nucleotides, the CDR3 is TGCAGCGTTGAAGTTCAAGATACGCAGTATTTT. This translates into CSVEVQDTQYF.

The V and J genes are TRBV29-1 and TRBJ2-4; 10 bases fit TRBD2. The V gene's germline CDR1 is SQVTM and CDR2 ANQGSEA. CDR3 length: 14 amino acids. V gave up 5 bases and J gave up 3 bases; unmatched junction bases: 4. The CDR3 DNA is TGCAGCGTTAGGCTAGCGGGGGTCAAAAACATTCAGTACTTC. This encodes CSVRLAGVKNIQYF.

The rearrangement joins TRBV2 to TRBJ2-2; possibly TRBD2 for D (6 bases). Trimming removed 3 bases at V and 5 bases at J, with 13 bases between. CDR3 length equals 15 residues. Germline V gene lookup returns CDR1 SNHLY and CDR2 FYNNEI. The CDR3 reads CASSDGRGWTGELFF. The DNA for the CDR3 is TGTGCCAGCAGTGATGGGCGGGGATGGACCGGGGAGCTGTTTTTT. Full variable domain (rest looked up from reference TRBV2 and TRBJ2-2): EPEVTQTPSHQVTQMGQEVILRCVPISNHLYFYWYRQILGQKVEFLVSFYNNEISEKSEIFDDQFSVERPDGSNFTLKIRSTKLEDSAMYFCASSDGRGWTGELFFGEGSRLTVL.

This clonotype was seen only a few times. The V gene is TRBV1, the J gene TRBJ2-1; TRBD2 reflects the table's D call only, with no check against the DNA. TRBV1 is shown as a pseudogene. The length of the CDR3 is 18 residues. Written as DNA, the CDR3 is TGCACCAGCAGCCAAGATCTGTTCCTCCTGAGGTGCTACAATGAGCAGTTCTTC. Protein: CTSSQDLFLLRCYNEQFF.

There are many counts of this clonotype. The V and J genes are TRBV29-1 and TRBJ1-2; TRBD1 is a possible D gene (5 bases). The ends were cut back, 4 bases at V and 0 bases at J, with 9 bases in the middle. Looked up from germline, CDR1 is SQVTM and CDR2 is ANQGSEA. The CDR3 length is 13 residues. CDR3 region: CSVGQGANYGYTF. The DNA of the CDR3 is TGCAGCGTTGGGCAGGGAGCTAACTATGGCTACACCTTC.

In its sample, this clonotype was seen a few times. The chain joins TRBV20-1 to TRBJ2-7, with 8 positions matching TRBD2. The CDR3 is 15 amino acids. CDR1 DFQATT and CDR2 SNEGSKA come from the germline V gene (reference sequence). V lost 1 base, J lost 5 bases, and 10 bases stayed unmatched. CDR3 protein: CSARAQASGLNEQYF. CDR3 in DNA: TGCAGTGCTAGAGCCCAGGCTAGCGGGCTCAACGAGCAGTACTTC.

The chain employs TRBV10-2 and TRBJ1-5, with D possibly TRBD1 on 6 matching bases. The germline gives CDR1 WSHSY, CDR2 SAAADI. The CDR3 covers 16 residues. The V gene lost 4 bases and the J gene lost 2 bases, with 15 bases spanning the gap. CDR3 amino acids: CASSAGGAGGNQPQHF. CDR3 DNA sequence: TGCGCCAGCAGTGCCGGGGGGGCGGGGGGCAATCAGCCCCAGCATTTT.

The chain is built from TRBV21-1 and TRBJ2-7; TRBD1, the table's D call, was not compared with the DNA. TRBV21-1 is designated a pseudogene. CDR3 length: 13 amino acids. CDR3 region: CASSSRDIDEQYF. Written as DNA, the CDR3 is TGTGCCAGCAGCTCAAGGGACATAGACGAGCAGTACTTC.

V is TRBV7-9 and J is TRBJ1-4, with a weak D call TRBD1 (5 bases). CDR1 and CDR2 (germline): SEHNR, FQNEAQ (reference sequence). The germline V and J ends were trimmed by 5 bases and 6 bases, with 13 bases remaining between them. CDR3 length equals 14 residues. CDR3 DNA: TGTGCCAGCAGCCCTGAGAGGGGCGATGAAAAACTGTTTTTT. Its translation: CASSPERGDEKLFF.

This clonotype was picked up many times. The chain has TRBV12-3 or TRBV12-4 and TRBJ1-2; possible D gene TRBD1, 6 bases. This CDR3 comprises 14 residues. Trimming shortened V by 8 bases and J by 4 bases, and 17 bases separated the two germline ends. This CDR3 reads CASSRGQGFYGYTF. The CDR3 DNA is TGTGCCAGCTCAAGGGGCCAGGGGTTCTATGGCTACACCTTC.

CDR3 residues: CASSLGGIYQETQYF. As DNA, the CDR3 is TGTGCCAGCAGCTTGGGGGGGATCTACCAAGAGACCCAGTACTTC. The chain is built from TRBV5-5 and TRBJ2-5; the D call may be TRBD1 or TRBD2 (5 bases each). The CDR3 has 15 amino acids. The V gene lost 0 bases and the J gene lost 0 bases, with 9 bases spanning the gap. The V gene's germline CDR1 is SGHKS and CDR2 YYEKEE (reference sequence). Variable domain in full (rest from reference TRBV5-5 and TRBJ2-5): DAGVTQSPTHLIKTRGQQVTLRCSPISGHKSVSWYQQVLGQGPQFIFQYYEKEERGRGNFPDRFSARQFPNYSSELNVNALLLGDSALYLCASSLGGIYQETQYFGPGTRLLVL.

The chain recombines TRBV3-1 with TRBJ1-2; D might be TRBD1 (6 bases). CDR3 length equals 12 residues. The germline CDR1 and CDR2 sequences are LGHDT and YNNKEL (reference sequence). V was cut by 9 bases and J by 8 bases, with 16 bases left in between. DNA of the CDR3: TGTGCCAGTTCCGGGGGGCGTAAGGGCTACACCTTC. It specifies CASSGGRKGYTF.

This clonotype was seen many times. The chain couples TRBV12-3 or TRBV12-4 to TRBJ2-3; the D is unclear. This CDR3 is built from 13 residues. V lost 3 bases to trimming and J lost 2 bases, with 6 bases between them. The CDR3 region has the DNA TGTGCCAGCAGTTTCGTACCCACAGATACGCAGTATTTT. Translating gives CASSFVPTDTQYF.

In this sample, this clonotype turned up a few times. The chain employs TRBV19 and TRBJ2-1; D uncertain. Germline CDR1 LNHDA, CDR2 SQIVND (reference sequence). CDR3 length equals 15 residues. V was trimmed by 5 bases and J by 3 bases, leaving 14 bases between them. In DNA form, the CDR3 reads TGTGCCAGTAGTGTCCAGTCTCCCCGCTACAATGAGCAGTTCTTC. This encodes CASSVQSPRYNEQFF.

The table lists this clonotype with many counts. The rearrangement links TRBV12-3 or TRBV12-4 to TRBJ2-4; 9 bases match TRBD2. V was clipped by 3 bases and J by 1 base; unmatched bases: 4. The CDR3 has 16 amino acids. The CDR3 here is CASSFFSGGAKNIQYF. The CDR3 DNA reads as TGTGCCAGCAGTTTTTTCAGCGGGGGGGCCAAAAACATTCAGTACTTC.

This chain links TRBV10-3 with TRBJ2-7, with 11 bases identical to TRBD1. V trimming: 2 bases; J trimming: 4 bases; junction bases outside the gene matches: 7. The CDR3 consists of 16 residues. Germline CDR1 and CDR2: ENHRY and SYGVKD. The CDR3 is CAISEPGQGAGYEQYF. The CDR3 nucleotides are TGTGCCATCAGTGAGCCCGGACAGGGGGCAGGTTACGAGCAGTACTTC.

The rearrangement joins TRBV4-1 to TRBJ1-1, with D unresolved. The V and J ends lost 0 bases and 3 bases respectively, with 8 bases between them. This CDR3 has 14 amino acids. The germline gives CDR1 MGHRA, CDR2 YSYEKL. The CDR3 region is CASSQEGKHTEAFF. CDR3 DNA sequence: TGCGCCAGCAGCCAAGAAGGGAAGCACACTGAAGCTTTCTTT.

This clonotype was detected ten times or more. The chain couples TRBV6-5 to TRBJ2-7; D unresolved. Germline values: CDR1 MNHEY, CDR2 SVGAGI. This CDR3 has 13 residues. V was clipped by 2 bases and J by 7 bases, with 12 bases between them. The CDR3 coding sequence is TGTGCCAGCAGTTACGAGAACCGGCGGGAGCAGTACTTC. This translates into CASSYENRREQYF.

This clonotype was seen repeatedly, ten times or more. The CDR3 DNA is TGTGCCAGCAGCGTATCTAGTCAGAATGAGCAGTTCTTC. It encodes CASSVSSQNEQFF. The gene calls are TRBV9 and TRBJ2-1; D is ambiguous. The germline gives CDR1 SGDLS, CDR2 YYNGEE. The CDR3 length is 13 residues. V gave up 1 base and J gave up 7 bases, with 9 bases separating them.

V usage is TRBV6-1 and J usage is TRBJ1-2; D is ambiguous. Trimming removed 2 bases at V and 6 bases at J, with 7 bases between. The CDR3 runs to 12 residues. Germline CDR1 MNHNS, CDR2 SASEGT. The CDR3 DNA is TGTGCCAGCAGTGAATTCGGGGATGGCTACACCTTC. It specifies CASSEFGDGYTF.

This clonotype was detected ten times or more. This chain uses TRBV20-1 with TRBJ1-1; weak D call: TRBD1 (6 bases). Germline CDR1 DFQATT, CDR2 SNEGSKA (reference sequence). Trimming took off 3 bases at V and 1 base at J, with 21 bases between the two ends. The CDR3 contains 17 residues. The CDR3 protein is CSARDGQKHFTNTEAFF. In DNA, the CDR3 is TGCAGTGCTAGGGATGGACAGAAACATTTTACGAACACTGAAGCTTTCTTT.

V and J are TRBV20-1 and TRBJ1-2, with D unclear. Germline lookup yields CDR1 DFQATT and CDR2 SNEGSKA (reference sequence). The CDR3 loop spans 12 amino acids. Trimming cost V 1 base and J 0 bases, with 3 bases left between them. This CDR3 is CSARGANYGYTF. For the CDR3, the DNA is TGCAGTGCTAGAGGCGCTAACTATGGCTACACCTTC.

This chain connects TRBV12-3 or TRBV12-4 to TRBJ2-7; weak D call: TRBD1 (9 bases). CDR3 length equals 21 residues. Trimming cost V 3 bases and J 3 bases, with 33 bases left between them. CDR3 loop: CASSFDLAGQGGGRGLYEQYF. The CDR3 nucleotides read TGTGCCAGCAGTTTTGATTTAGCGGGACAGGGAGGCGGCCGCGGGCTCTACGAGCAGTACTTC.

This clonotype appeared many times. The rearrangement joins TRBV12-3 or TRBV12-4 to TRBJ2-1; TRBD2 agrees at 11 bases. This CDR3 region has 15 residues. V was clipped by 6 bases and J by 8 bases; unmatched bases: 9. The CDR3 DNA reads TGTGCCAGCAGACCTCTAGCGGGGGGTATCTATGAGCAGTTCTTC. Its protein product is CASRPLAGGIYEQFF.